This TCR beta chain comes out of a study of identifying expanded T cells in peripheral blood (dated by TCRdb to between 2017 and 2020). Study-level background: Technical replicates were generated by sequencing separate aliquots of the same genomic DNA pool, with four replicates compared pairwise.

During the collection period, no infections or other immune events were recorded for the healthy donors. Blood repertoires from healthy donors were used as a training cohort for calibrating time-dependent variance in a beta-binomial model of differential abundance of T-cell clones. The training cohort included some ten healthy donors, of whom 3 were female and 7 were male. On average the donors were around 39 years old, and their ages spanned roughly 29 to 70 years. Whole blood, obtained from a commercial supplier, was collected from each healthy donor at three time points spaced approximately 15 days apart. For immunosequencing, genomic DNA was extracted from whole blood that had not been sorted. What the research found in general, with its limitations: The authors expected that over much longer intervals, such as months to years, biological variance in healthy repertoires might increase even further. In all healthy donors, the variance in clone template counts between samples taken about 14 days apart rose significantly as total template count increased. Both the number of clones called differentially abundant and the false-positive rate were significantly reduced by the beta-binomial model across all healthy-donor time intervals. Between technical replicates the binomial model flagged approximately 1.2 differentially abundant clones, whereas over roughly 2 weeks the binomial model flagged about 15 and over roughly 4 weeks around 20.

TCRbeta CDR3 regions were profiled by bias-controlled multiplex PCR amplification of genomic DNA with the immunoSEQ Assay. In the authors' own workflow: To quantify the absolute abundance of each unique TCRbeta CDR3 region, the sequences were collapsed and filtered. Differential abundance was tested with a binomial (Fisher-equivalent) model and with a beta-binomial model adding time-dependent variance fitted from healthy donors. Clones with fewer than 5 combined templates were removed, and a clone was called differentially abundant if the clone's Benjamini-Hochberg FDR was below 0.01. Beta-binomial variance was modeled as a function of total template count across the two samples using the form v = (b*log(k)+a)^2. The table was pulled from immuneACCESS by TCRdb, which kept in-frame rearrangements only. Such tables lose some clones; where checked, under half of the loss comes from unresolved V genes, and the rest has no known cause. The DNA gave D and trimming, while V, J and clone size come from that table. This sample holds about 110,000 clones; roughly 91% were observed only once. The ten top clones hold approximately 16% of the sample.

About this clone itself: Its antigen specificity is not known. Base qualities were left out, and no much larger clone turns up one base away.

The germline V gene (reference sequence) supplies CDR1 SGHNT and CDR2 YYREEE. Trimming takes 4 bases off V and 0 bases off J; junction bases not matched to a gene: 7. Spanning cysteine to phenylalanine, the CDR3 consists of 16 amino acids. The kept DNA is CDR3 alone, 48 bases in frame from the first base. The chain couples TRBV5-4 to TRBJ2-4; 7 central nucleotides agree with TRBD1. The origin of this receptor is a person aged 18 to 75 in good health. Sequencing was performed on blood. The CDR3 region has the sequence CASSLRTGTAKNIQYF. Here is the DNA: TGTGCCAGCAGCCTTCGGACAGGTACAGCCAAAAACATTCAGTACTTC.